One sample yielded the 14 T cell receptor beta chains listed below, sequenced in a study of beta chain bispecific antibodies for T cell cancers (TCRdb year 2021). Overall study outcomes, separate from this receptor: Relative to anti-CD19, anti-TRBV12 exposure cut the share of total TRBV signal from TRBV12-3 by around 99%, while TRBV12-4 dropped by 36.5%, which was not significant. Every sequenced sample contained a mix of leukemia cell line cells and normal T cells, and most targeted TRBV signal came from the leukemia cells rather than from the normal T cells.

The method was 5' RACE. TCRdb names Illumina MiSeq as the instrument used. The public reads were quality trimmed at Q25 with fastp and then assembled into clones with MiXCR by TCRdb, keeping productive beta chains. Each entry is one CDR3 protein sequence, shown with its most common DNA and genes. The sample includes tens of thousands of distinct CDR3 sequences, with 2% to 2.5% observed a single time. The top ten hold roughly 5.1% of the sample. The treatment or condition label, as the study defines it: alpha-V12: anti-TRBV12 scFv linked to anti-CD3 scFv. For two to three days, T cells were expanded from blood mononuclear cells using either the anti-CD3 antibody OKT3 or CD3/CD28 Dynabeads. Their antigen targets remain unknown. Here the sequenced sample was healthy donor T cells cultured with leukemia cells, taken from a culture containing a bispecific antibody targeting TCR Vbeta12. These receptors all come from a human donor in good health. Some clones in this sample may be carry-over from other donors' samples.

This clonotype was observed many times. This sequence joins TRBV13 and TRBJ2-5; D is ambiguous. Per germline, CDR1 PRHDT and CDR2 FYEKMQ (reference sequence). The CDR3 runs 14 residues. V was shortened by 0 bases and J by 1 base, with 6 bases between the two germline ends. The CDR3 loop is CASSLGAGQETQYF. The CDR3 DNA reads TGTGCCAGCAGCTTAGGGGCAGGCCAAGAGACCCAGTACTTC. The variable domain in full, with the rest retrieved from reference TRBV13 and TRBJ2-5, is AAGVIQSPRHLIKEKRETATLKCYPIPRHDTVYWYQQGPGQDPQFLISFYEKMQSDKGSIPDRFSAQQFSDYHSELNMSSLELGDSALYFCASSLGAGQETQYFGPGTRLLVL.

The table lists this clonotype with many counts. The genes are TRBV11-2 and TRBJ2-5; 7 bases fit TRBD1. Unmatched junction bases numbered 8, after V lost 3 bases and J lost 4 bases. This CDR3 region has 15 residues. Germline V gene lookup returns CDR1 SGHAT and CDR2 FQNNGV. CDR3 amino acids: CASSLDFRDRETQYF. The CDR3 DNA is TGTGCCAGCAGCTTGGACTTCCGGGACAGAGAGACCCAGTACTTC.

This clonotype was detected many times. This rearrangement joins TRBV5-1 to TRBJ1-3, with D uncertain. The V end lost 1 base, the J end lost 4 bases, and 9 bases lay between the germline ends. Germline V gene data show CDR1 as SGHRS and CDR2 as YFSETQ. This CDR3 region has 14 residues. DNA of the CDR3: TGCGCCAGCAGCTTGAGCGGTGGAGGAAACACCATATATTTT. This sequence encodes CASSLSGGGNTIYF.

In its sample, this clonotype was seen many times. V and J are TRBV13 and TRBJ2-1; perhaps TRBD2 as D (7 bases). Per germline, CDR1 PRHDT and CDR2 FYEKMQ (reference sequence). The CDR3 has 16 amino acids. Trimming pared 5 bases from V and 10 bases from J, leaving 24 bases between. The CDR3 region is CASSAPGAGARGEQFF. CDR3 DNA sequence: TGTGCCAGCAGCGCGCCCGGGGCGGGGGCACGGGGCGAGCAGTTCTTC.

There are many counts of this clonotype. The chain recombines TRBV20-1 with TRBJ2-7; D is ambiguous. Germline CDR1 is DFQATT and CDR2 is SNEGSKA (reference sequence). The V end was cut by 7 bases, the J end by 3 bases, with 4 bases between. The CDR3 is 9 residues long. CDR3 sequence reads: CSVGYEQYF. The CDR3 coding sequence is TGCAGTGTCGGCTACGAGCAGTACTTC.

This clonotype was detected many times. V and J are TRBV27 and TRBJ2-7, with a weak D call TRBD1 (5 bases). V lost 0 bases and J 2 bases, leaving 8 bases between the germline ends. Looked up from germline, CDR1 is MNHEY and CDR2 is SMNVEV (reference sequence). The CDR3 consists of 14 residues. CDR3: CASSLSTAPYEQYF. As DNA, the CDR3 is TGTGCCAGCAGTTTATCGACAGCTCCCTACGAGCAGTACTTC.

This clonotype was detected ten times or more. The V gene is TRBV30, the J gene TRBJ2-6, with D unclear. CDR1 GTSNPN and CDR2 SVGIG come from the germline V gene (reference sequence). Trimming removed 2 bases from V and 4 bases from J, with 9 bases in between. This CDR3 region has 14 residues. Written as DNA, the CDR3 is TGTGCCTGGAGTACCGCGATCGGGGCCAACGTCCTGACTTTC. Its protein is CAWSTAIGANVLTF. The full variable domain, rest sourced from reference TRBV30 and TRBJ2-6, is SQTIHQWPATLVQPVGSPLSLECTVEGTSNPNLYWYRQAAGRGLQLLFYSVGIGQISSEVPQNLSASRPQDRQFILSSKKLLLSDSGFYLCAWSTAIGANVLTFGAGSRLTVL.

This clonotype was counted many times. V and J are TRBV4-1 and TRBJ1-6, with 9 bases lining up with TRBD1. Germline loops: CDR1 MGHRA, CDR2 YSYEKL. V lost 3 bases, J lost 6 bases, and 6 bases stayed unmatched. The CDR3 runs to 16 residues. The chain's CDR3 is CASSHQGGQGNSPLHF. CDR3 DNA: TGCGCCAGCAGCCATCAAGGGGGACAGGGTAATTCACCCCTCCACTTT.

In its sample, this clonotype ranks as medium-sized. V gene TRBV2 combines with J gene TRBJ2-2; D is possibly TRBD2 (6 bases). Germline V lookup: CDR1 SNHLY, CDR2 FYNNEI. Trimming cost V 6 bases and J 1 base, with 18 bases left between them. CDR3 length equals 17 residues. The DNA for the CDR3 is TGTGCCAGCAGGGTAATGTGGACTATAGAGAACACCGGGGAGCTGTTTTTT. Its translation: CASRVMWTIENTGELFF. Looking up the rest from reference TRBV2 and TRBJ2-2 gives the full variable domain: EPEVTQTPSHQVTQMGQEVILRCVPISNHLYFYWYRQILGQKVEFLVSFYNNEISEKSEIFDDQFSVERPDGSNFTLKIRSTKLEDSAMYFCASRVMWTIENTGELFFGEGSRLTVL.

This clonotype was picked up a small number of times. This rearrangement joins TRBV7-9 to TRBJ2-5, with TRBD2 as a possible D gene (6 bases). V gave up 4 bases and J gave up 3 bases, with 15 bases separating them. The CDR3 spans 15 residues. The V gene's germline CDR1 is SEHNR and CDR2 FQNEAQ (reference sequence). CDR3 in amino acids: CASSSPTSFKETQYF. CDR3 coding DNA: TGTGCCAGCAGCTCTCCGACTAGTTTTAAAGAGACCCAGTACTTC.

The table lists this clonotype with a few counts. A read error may account for a junction end that differs from germline. This rearrangement joins TRBV5-8 to TRBJ2-4; D unclear. This CDR3 is built from 13 residues. Germline assignment: CDR1 SGHTS and CDR2 YDEGEE. CDR3 in amino acids: CASRAKGGERATF. Written as DNA, the CDR3 is TGTGCCAGTAGGGCCAAGGGTGGCGAAAGGGCCACCTTC.

There are many counts of this clonotype. The rearrangement uses TRBV30 and TRBJ2-5; D possibly corresponds to TRBD2 (6 bases). Germline V lookup: CDR1 GTSNPN, CDR2 SVGIG (reference sequence). This CDR3 has 13 residues. Trimming cost V 0 bases and J 5 bases, with 10 bases left between them. The CDR3 reads CAWSVNSGETQYF. The CDR3 region has the DNA TGTGCCTGGAGTGTAAACAGCGGGGAGACCCAGTACTTC.

The sample holds many counts of this clonotype. The gene calls are TRBV19 and TRBJ1-2; D may be TRBD1 (6 bases). Germline V lookup: CDR1 LNHDA, CDR2 SQIVND (reference sequence). Trimming removed 3 bases from V and 6 bases from J, with 11 bases in between. CDR3 length: 13 amino acids. This CDR3 reads CASSIRGGDGYTF. The CDR3 nucleotides are TGTGCCAGTAGTATCAGGGGAGGGGATGGCTACACCTTC.

This clonotype was recorded many times. The gene calls are TRBV27 and TRBJ2-7; a weak D match, TRBD2 (6 bases). The CDR3 sequence is 14 residues long. The germline gives CDR1 MNHEY, CDR2 SMNVEV (reference sequence). Trimming shortened V by 0 bases and J by 3 bases, and 9 bases separated the two germline ends. The CDR3 DNA follows: TGTGCCAGCAGTTTATCTGTGGGGGGCTACGAGCAGTACTTC. Protein product: CASSLSVGGYEQYF.